The 20 T cell receptor beta chains reported below all come from one sample, sequenced in a study of T cells in Graves' hyperthyroidism and ophthalmopathy (dated by TCRdb to between 2018 and 2020). Receptor libraries were prepared by multiplex PCR. Data came from an Illumina HiSeq 2000. The TCR beta CDR3 regions were amplified from the RNA transcripts. A first-round RT-PCR of the TCR CDR3 used the HTBI primer set with the Qiagen OneStep RT-PCR kit. TCRdb reran the public reads through fastp at Q25 and MiXCR, keeping productive beta chains. Rows matching on CDR3 protein sequence are summarized as one entry with the most common DNA and genes. The sample profile shows about 580,000 distinct CDR3 sequences; roughly 13% of them were found once. More than 4.5% of the sample is taken by the ten largest. The sequenced sample consisted of blood. Source of these receptors: a woman under 40 with Graves' hyperthyroidism that later progressed to Graves' ophthalmopathy.

This clonotype was seen at least ten times. V is TRBV7-9 and J is TRBJ2-5, with 8 bases fitting TRBD2. Germline assignment: CDR1 SEHNR and CDR2 FQNEAQ (reference sequence). With V trimmed by 3 bases and J by 1 base, 4 bases remained unmatched. This CDR3 comprises 15 residues. CDR3 coding DNA: TGTGCCAGCAGCTTGGGACTAGAGATCCAAGAGACCCAGTACTTC. It encodes CASSLGLEIQETQYF.

This clonotype has a count of ten or more. The chain has TRBV3-1 and TRBJ1-5; no reliable D call. Germline loops: CDR1 LGHDT, CDR2 YNNKEL (reference sequence). This CDR3 has 17 residues. The germline V and J ends were trimmed by 0 bases and 0 bases, with 12 bases remaining between them. The CDR3 is CASSQDLKVYSNQPQHF. In DNA, the CDR3 is TGTGCCAGCAGCCAAGACTTAAAAGTCTATAGCAATCAGCCCCAGCATTTT.

In this sample, this clonotype turned up many times. The CDR3 loop is CASSEAGQANTEAFF. Written as DNA, the CDR3 is TGTGCCAGCAGTGAAGCGGGTCAGGCGAACACTGAAGCTTTCTTT. The chain uses TRBV6-1 and TRBJ1-1; D remains unclear. Trimming took off 0 bases at V and 1 base at J, with 9 bases between the two ends. There are 15 residues in the CDR3. Germline values: CDR1 MNHNS, CDR2 SASEGT.

The V call is TRBV19, the J call TRBJ2-3; 7 bases line up with TRBD2. Germline CDR1 and CDR2: LNHDA and SQIVND (reference sequence). J was trimmed by 1 base and V by 6 bases; bases with no gene match: 13. This CDR3 contains 17 residues. This CDR3 reads CASRTPYKGGGTDTQYF. The CDR3 bases are TGTGCCAGTAGGACACCTTACAAGGGAGGGGGCACAGATACGCAGTATTTT.

The gene calls are TRBV10-3 and TRBJ1-6, with 9 nucleotides matching TRBD1. Germline V gives CDR1 ENHRY, CDR2 SYGVKD. J lost 8 bases, V lost 6 bases, and 8 bases had no gene match. The CDR3 loop spans 15 amino acids. CDR3 nucleotides: TGTGCCATCAGGGGGACAGGGAGTTCGGATTCACCCCTCCACTTT. It encodes CAIRGTGSSDSPLHF.

This clonotype has at least ten counts. J is TRBJ1-2 and V is TRBV6-1; 8 bases align to TRBD1. The V and J ends lost 7 bases and 6 bases, in that order; junction bases with no gene match: 4. The CDR3 spans 12 residues. The germline CDR1 and CDR2 sequences are MNHNS and SASEGT. The chain's CDR3 is CASIGRGHGYTF. The CDR3 DNA is TGTGCCAGCATAGGCAGGGGGCATGGCTACACCTTC.

V gene TRBV30 combines with J gene TRBJ1-3; D unresolved. The CDR3 has 12 residues. The germline CDR1 and CDR2 sequences are GTSNPN and SVGIG (reference sequence). The V and J ends lost 3 bases and 3 bases respectively, with 6 bases between them. CDR3 loop: CAWSQYGNTIYF. DNA of the CDR3: TGTGCCTGGAGCCAATATGGAAACACCATATATTTT.

This clonotype was recorded many times. V is TRBV10-3 and J is TRBJ2-1, with 7 bases lining up with TRBD2. Germline loops: CDR1 ENHRY, CDR2 SYGVKD. J lost 6 bases, V lost 6 bases, and 17 bases had no gene match. The CDR3 has 17 residues. CDR3 sequence reads: CAISALEGGPEANEQFF. CDR3 coding DNA: TGTGCCATCAGCGCCCTGGAGGGAGGGCCTGAGGCCAATGAGCAGTTCTTC.

This clonotype was recorded many times. The J gene is TRBJ2-7, the V gene TRBV28, with D possibly TRBD2 on 5 matching bases. The V gene lost 3 bases and the J gene lost 5 bases, with 11 bases spanning the gap. Germline V CDR1 and CDR2: MDHEN, SYDVKM. The CDR3 sequence is 13 residues long. The CDR3 DNA is TGTGCCAGCAGTTTTGCGGGTCGAAACGAGCAGTACTTC. It encodes CASSFAGRNEQYF.

The CDR3 DNA follows: TGTGCCATCAGTACGGGACCCACCTACGAGCAGTACTTC. Translating gives CAISTGPTYEQYF. The chain joins TRBV10-3 to TRBJ2-7; the D gene could be TRBD1 or TRBD2 (5 bases each). Germline V CDR1 and CDR2: ENHRY, SYGVKD. Trimming left V 5 bases short and J 2 bases short, with 10 bases between. This CDR3 has 13 amino acids.

V and J are TRBV5-1 and TRBJ2-7, with 11 bases lining up with TRBD2. The germline V gene encodes CDR1 SGHRS and CDR2 YFSETQ. Germline trimming cut 4 bases from V and 7 bases from J; bases unmatched to any gene: 10. The length of the CDR3 is 15 residues. The CDR3 region is CASSPMTSGITEQYF. CDR3 sequence (DNA): TGCGCCAGCAGCCCGATGACTAGCGGGATCACGGAGCAGTACTTC. The entire variable domain, with the rest obtained from reference TRBV5-1 and TRBJ2-7, is as follows: KAGVTQTPRYLIKTRGQQVTLSCSPISGHRSVSWYQQTPGQGLQFLFEYFSETQRNKGNFPGRFSGRQFSNSRSEMNVSTLELGDSALYLCASSPMTSGITEQYFGPGTRLTVT.

This clonotype was picked up many times. V usage is TRBV10-3 and J usage is TRBJ2-1; 7 nucleotides match TRBD2. CDR3 size: 15 residues. CDR1 ENHRY and CDR2 SYGVKD come from the germline V gene. Trimming at V came to 6 bases and at J to 5 bases, leaving 10 bases not matched to a gene. The CDR3: CAISRDYRSNNEQFF. The CDR3 DNA reads as TGTGCCATCAGCCGGGACTACCGTTCCAACAATGAGCAGTTCTTC.

The V and J genes are TRBV11-2 and TRBJ2-2, with TRBD2 matching over 12 bases. The CDR3 is 18 residues long. Germline V gene sequence: CDR1 SGHAT, CDR2 FQNNGV. V was clipped by 5 bases and J by 3 bases; unmatched bases: 10. The CDR3, as DNA: TGTGCCAGCAGCCCCGGACTAGCGGGACACGACGACACCGGGGAGCTGTTTTTT. Its translation: CASSPGLAGHDDTGELFF.

Here the CDR3 DNA reads TGTGCCAGCAGCTTGGCCCTCACGGGAGGGCTCTACGAGCAGTACTTC. Amino acids: CASSLALTGGLYEQYF. The chain employs TRBV5-8 and TRBJ2-7, with 8 positions matching TRBD2. V was pared by 0 bases and J by 3 bases, with 8 bases of the junction left unmatched. Germline CDR1 and CDR2: SGHTS and YDEGEE. CDR3 size: 16 residues.

The chain combines TRBV5-1 with TRBJ2-1; D assignment may be TRBD1 or TRBD2 (5 bases each). V lost 6 bases and J 7 bases, leaving 20 bases between the germline ends. The germline CDR1 and CDR2 sequences are SGHRS and YFSETQ. There are 15 residues in the CDR3. The CDR3 region has the DNA TGCGCCAGCACCATATTTGGGGGAGCAAGAAATGAGCAGTTCTTC. It yields the protein CASTIFGGARNEQFF.

This clonotype was observed many times. V usage is TRBV28 and J usage is TRBJ2-1, with 14 bases that match TRBD2. Germline V gives CDR1 MDHEN, CDR2 SYDVKM. The V and J ends lost 5 bases and 0 bases, in that order; junction bases with no gene match: 12. This CDR3 contains 20 residues. The chain's CDR3 is CASSPLPGLAGVPSYNEQFF. CDR3 in DNA: TGTGCCAGCAGTCCCTTGCCGGGACTAGCGGGGGTCCCCTCCTACAATGAGCAGTTCTTC.

This clonotype was counted at least ten times. This sequence joins TRBV7-2 and TRBJ2-5; no clear D. V lost 7 bases to trimming and J lost 5 bases, with 14 bases between them. The CDR3 spans 13 residues. Looked up from germline, CDR1 is SGHTA and CDR2 is FQGNSA. The DNA for the CDR3 is TGTGCCAGCAACCCGGGTTTAGGGGAGACCCAGTACTTC. Protein sequence: CASNPGLGETQYF.

In its sample, this clonotype was seen a few times. The DNA of the CDR3 is TGTGCCAGCAGCCAAATAGCAGGGGGCTACGAGCAGTACTTC. Encoded protein: CASSQIAGGYEQYF. This chain links TRBV3-1 with TRBJ2-7; 7 bases fit TRBD1. CDR1 and CDR2 (germline): LGHDT, YNNKEL (reference sequence). The CDR3 runs to 14 residues. The V and J ends lost 2 bases and 3 bases, in that order; junction bases with no gene match: 4.

This clonotype was counted ten times or more. The CDR3 DNA reads as TGTGCCAGTAGTATAGCCAGTCCAGGGCACGAGCAGTACTTC. Protein: CASSIASPGHEQYF. The chain employs TRBV19 and TRBJ2-7; a possible D gene is TRBD1 (5 bases). The germline V and J ends were trimmed by 1 base and 5 bases, with 12 bases remaining between them. The CDR3 extends over 14 amino acids. In germline, CDR1 is LNHDA, CDR2 SQIVND (reference sequence).

This clonotype was recorded many times. This sequence joins TRBV7-8 and TRBJ1-5; no definite D call. V lost 0 bases and J lost 1, with 7 bases in between. Germline V gene data show CDR1 as SGHVS and CDR2 as FQNEAQ. This CDR3 spans 15 amino acids. The CDR3 DNA reads TGTGCCAGCAGCTTAGCGCTGTCCAGCAATCAGCCCCAGCATTTT. As protein: CASSLALSSNQPQHF.